The 5 T cell receptor beta chains below come from one sample, sequenced in a study of blood T cell repertoires in COVID-19. Repertoires were generated with immunoSEQ multiplex PCR, while TCRdb's copy carries only in-frame clones and drops some. This sample has hundreds of thousands of clones, with roughly nine tenths found just once. What was sequenced was peripheral blood. These receptors all come from a man aged 35 to 55 with acute or convalescent COVID-19.

V is TRBV6-1 and J is TRBJ2-2; maybe TRBD2 (5 bases). The ends were cut back, 1 base at V and 5 bases at J, with 11 bases in the middle. The CDR3 totals 15 residues. Germline-derived CDR1 and CDR2 are MNHNS and SASEGT. The CDR3 is CASSEVGWRTGELFF. DNA for the CDR3: TGTGCCAGCAGTGAAGTTGGGTGGAGGACCGGGGAGCTGTTTTTT.

CDR3 DNA sequence: TGTGCCAGCAGCGAGGGGAGGGAGACCCAGTACTTC. Amino acid sequence: CASSEGRETQYF. The V and J genes are TRBV5-5 and TRBJ2-5; a weak D match, TRBD2 (6 bases). The CDR3 length is 12 residues. Germline CDR1 and CDR2: SGHKS and YYEKEE (reference sequence). Trimming took off 4 bases at V and 5 bases at J, with 9 bases between the two ends.

V usage is TRBV10-3 and J usage is TRBJ1-1, with 9 bases that match TRBD1. This CDR3 contains 15 residues. Germline values: CDR1 ENHRY, CDR2 SYGVKD. The trim removed 7 bases at V and 2 bases at J, leaving 8 bases unmatched. The CDR3: CAITSPGQGNTEAFF. CDR3 nucleotide sequence: TGTGCCATCACCTCACCGGGACAGGGTAACACTGAAGCTTTCTTT.

The V gene is TRBV15, the J gene TRBJ1-2; the D is unclear. The V end lost 3 bases, the J end lost 1 base, and 15 bases lay between the germline ends. The germline gives CDR1 LNHNV, CDR2 YYDKDF (reference sequence). There are 16 residues in the CDR3. CDR3 protein: CATSSGSGLINYGYTF. CDR3 DNA sequence: TGTGCCACCAGCAGTGGTAGTGGTCTAATTAACTATGGCTACACCTTC.

J is TRBJ1-1 and V is TRBV6-5; 7 bases line up with TRBD1. The CDR3 consists of 14 residues. V was clipped by 11 bases and J by 5 bases; unmatched bases: 14. Germline V gene lookup returns CDR1 MNHEY and CDR2 SVGAGI. In DNA form, the CDR3 reads TGTGCCGGGGTTTCGACAGGGTTGAGGACTGAAGCTTTCTTT. Residues: CAGVSTGLRTEAFF.